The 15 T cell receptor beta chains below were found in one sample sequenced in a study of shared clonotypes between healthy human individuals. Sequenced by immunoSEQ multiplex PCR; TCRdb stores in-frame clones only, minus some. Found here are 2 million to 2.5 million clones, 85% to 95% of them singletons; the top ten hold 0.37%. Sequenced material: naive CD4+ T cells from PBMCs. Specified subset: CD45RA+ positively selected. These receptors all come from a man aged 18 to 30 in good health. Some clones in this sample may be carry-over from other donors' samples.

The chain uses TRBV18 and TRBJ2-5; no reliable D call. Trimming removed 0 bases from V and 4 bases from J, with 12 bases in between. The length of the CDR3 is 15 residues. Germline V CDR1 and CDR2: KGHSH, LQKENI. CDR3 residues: CASSPPNTGRETQYF. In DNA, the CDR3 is TGTGCCAGCTCACCACCGAACACCGGACGAGAGACCCAGTACTTC.

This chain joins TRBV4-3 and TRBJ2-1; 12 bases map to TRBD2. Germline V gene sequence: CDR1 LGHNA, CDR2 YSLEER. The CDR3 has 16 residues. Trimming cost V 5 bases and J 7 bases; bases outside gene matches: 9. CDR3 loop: CASSSRLAGDSNEQFF. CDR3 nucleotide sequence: TGCGCCAGCAGCTCCCGACTAGCGGGAGATTCGAATGAGCAGTTCTTC.

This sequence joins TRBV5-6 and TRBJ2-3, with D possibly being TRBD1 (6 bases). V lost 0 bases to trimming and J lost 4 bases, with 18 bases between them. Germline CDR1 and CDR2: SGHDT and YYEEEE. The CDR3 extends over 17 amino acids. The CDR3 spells CASSLDSSDSRPDTQYF. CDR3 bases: TGTGCCAGCAGCTTGGATAGCTCGGACAGCCGGCCAGATACGCAGTATTTT.

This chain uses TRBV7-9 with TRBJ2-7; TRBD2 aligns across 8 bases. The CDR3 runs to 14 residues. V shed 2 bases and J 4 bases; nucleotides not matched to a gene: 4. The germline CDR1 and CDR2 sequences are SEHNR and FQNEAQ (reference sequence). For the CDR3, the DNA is TGTGCCAGCAGCTTAAGCGGGAGTGGTTACGAGCAGTACTTC. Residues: CASSLSGSGYEQYF.

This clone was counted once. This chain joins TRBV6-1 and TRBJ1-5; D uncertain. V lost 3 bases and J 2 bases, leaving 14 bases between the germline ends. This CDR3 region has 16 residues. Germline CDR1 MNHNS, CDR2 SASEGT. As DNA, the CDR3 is TGTGCCAGCAGTGATGAGGGATCAATCGGCAATCAGCCCCAGCATTTT. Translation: CASSDEGSIGNQPQHF.

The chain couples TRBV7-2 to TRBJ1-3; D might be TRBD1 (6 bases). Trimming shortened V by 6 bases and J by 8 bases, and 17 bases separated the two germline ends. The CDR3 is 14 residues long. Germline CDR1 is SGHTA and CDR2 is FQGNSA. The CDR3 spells CASRLQGVWDTIYF. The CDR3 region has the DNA TGTGCCAGCAGGTTACAGGGCGTGTGGGACACCATATATTTT.

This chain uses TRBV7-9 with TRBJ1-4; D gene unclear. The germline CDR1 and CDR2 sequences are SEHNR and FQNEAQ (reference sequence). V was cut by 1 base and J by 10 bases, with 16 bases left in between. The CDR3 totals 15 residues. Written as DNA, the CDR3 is TGTGCCAGCAGCTTAGGGGGAGCGAAAGCAGGAAAACTGTTTTTT. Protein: CASSLGGAKAGKLFF.

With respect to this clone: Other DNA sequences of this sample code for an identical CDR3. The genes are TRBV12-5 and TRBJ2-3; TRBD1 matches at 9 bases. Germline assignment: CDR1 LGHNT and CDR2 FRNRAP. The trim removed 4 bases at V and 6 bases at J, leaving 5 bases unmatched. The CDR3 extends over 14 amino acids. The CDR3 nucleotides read TGTGCTAGTGGTTCTGGACAGGGGACCGATACGCAGTATTTT. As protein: CASGSGQGTDTQYF.

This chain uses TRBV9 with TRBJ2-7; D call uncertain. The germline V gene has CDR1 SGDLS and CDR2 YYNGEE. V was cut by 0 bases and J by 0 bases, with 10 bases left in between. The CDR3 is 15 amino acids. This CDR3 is CASSVGGARSYEQYF. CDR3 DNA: TGTGCCAGCAGCGTAGGAGGTGCCCGCTCCTACGAGCAGTACTTC.

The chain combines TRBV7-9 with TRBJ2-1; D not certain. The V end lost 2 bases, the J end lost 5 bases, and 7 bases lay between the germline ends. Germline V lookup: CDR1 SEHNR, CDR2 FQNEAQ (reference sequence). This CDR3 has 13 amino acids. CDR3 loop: CASSLTVNNEQFF. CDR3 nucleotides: TGTGCCAGCAGCTTAACCGTTAACAATGAGCAGTTCTTC.

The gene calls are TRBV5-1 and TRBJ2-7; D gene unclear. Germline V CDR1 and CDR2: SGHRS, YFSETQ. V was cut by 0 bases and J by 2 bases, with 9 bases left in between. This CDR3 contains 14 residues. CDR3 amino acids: CASSLAIDTYEQYF. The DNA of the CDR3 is TGCGCCAGCAGCTTGGCCATCGACACCTACGAGCAGTACTTC.

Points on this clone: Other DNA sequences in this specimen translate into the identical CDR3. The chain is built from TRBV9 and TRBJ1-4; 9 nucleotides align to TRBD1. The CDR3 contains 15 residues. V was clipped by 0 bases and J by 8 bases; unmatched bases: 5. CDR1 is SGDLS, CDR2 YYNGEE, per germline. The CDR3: CASSVGTGGSEKLFF. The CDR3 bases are TGTGCCAGCAGCGTAGGAACAGGGGGCTCCGAAAAACTGTTTTTT.

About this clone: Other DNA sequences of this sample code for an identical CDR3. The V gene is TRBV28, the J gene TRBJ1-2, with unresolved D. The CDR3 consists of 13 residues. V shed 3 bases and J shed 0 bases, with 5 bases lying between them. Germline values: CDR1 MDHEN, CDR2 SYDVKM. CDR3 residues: CASSFRANYGYTF. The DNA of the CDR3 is TGTGCCAGCAGTTTCCGGGCTAACTATGGCTACACCTTC.

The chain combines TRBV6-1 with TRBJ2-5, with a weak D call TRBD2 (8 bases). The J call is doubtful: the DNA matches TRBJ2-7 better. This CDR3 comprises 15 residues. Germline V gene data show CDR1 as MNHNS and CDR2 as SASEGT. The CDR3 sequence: CASRVAGTATYEQYF. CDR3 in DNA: TGTGCCAGCAGGGTAGCGGGGACAGCTACCTACGAGCAGTACTTC.

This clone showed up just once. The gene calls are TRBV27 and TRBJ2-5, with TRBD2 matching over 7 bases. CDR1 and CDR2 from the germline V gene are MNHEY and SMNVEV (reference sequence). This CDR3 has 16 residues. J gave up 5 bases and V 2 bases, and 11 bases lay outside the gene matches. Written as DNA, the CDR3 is TGTGCCAGCAGTTTAAGACTAGCAGGATTCGGGGAGACCCAGTACTTC. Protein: CASSLRLAGFGETQYF.